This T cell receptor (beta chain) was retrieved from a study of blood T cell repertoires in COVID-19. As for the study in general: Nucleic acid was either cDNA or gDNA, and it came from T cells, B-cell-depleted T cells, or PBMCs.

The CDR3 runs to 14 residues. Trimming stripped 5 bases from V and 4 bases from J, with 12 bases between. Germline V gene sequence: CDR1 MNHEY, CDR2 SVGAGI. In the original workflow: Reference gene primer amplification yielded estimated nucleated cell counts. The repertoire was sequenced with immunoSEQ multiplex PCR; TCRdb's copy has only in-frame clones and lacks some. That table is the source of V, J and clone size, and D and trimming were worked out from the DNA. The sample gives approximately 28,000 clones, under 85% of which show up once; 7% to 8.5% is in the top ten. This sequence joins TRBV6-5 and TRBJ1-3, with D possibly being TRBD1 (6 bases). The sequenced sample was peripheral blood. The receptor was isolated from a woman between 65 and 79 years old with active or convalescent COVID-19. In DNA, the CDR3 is TGTGCCAGCAGTACTCGGGGGGCCGGAAACACCATATATTTT. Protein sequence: CASSTRGAGNTIYF.